Detailed here is one TCR beta chain. The authors made TCR beta cDNA libraries by 5'RACE template switching. This switching added a universal primer site and UMIs. TCRdb reprocessed the 5' RACE reads; each CDR3 protein has one entry and no DNA is given. This repertoire includes under 500,000 distinct CDR3 sequences. The data stem from a study of T cells expressing NK-cell markers. Study summary: Seven sequenced donors out of eight were HCMV-seropositive, one seronegative.

CDR3 length: 12 residues. Germline values: CDR1 KGHSH, CDR2 LQKENI. The sequence derives from a woman aged 18 to 75 in good health. The chain joins TRBV18 to TRBJ2-1. Sequenced input: blood T cells: a sorted CD56 or NKG2C T cell subset, CD4+ or CD8+ T cells, or bulk PBMC T cells (not recorded which). The CDR3 loop reads CASSPPVHEQFF.